A single sample is the source of the 16 T cell receptor beta chains below, sequenced in a study of blood T cell repertoires in COVID-19. The table came from immunoSEQ multiplex PCR; TCRdb's copy has only in-frame clones and leaves some out. The profile shows a few hundred thousand clones, around 89% of them singletons. The sequencing input was peripheral blood. These receptors originate from a woman in her fifties or sixties with COVID-19, enrolled during active disease.

The chain combines TRBV6-6 with TRBJ1-2; D is unresolved. CDR1 MNHNY and CDR2 SVGAGI come from the germline V gene (reference sequence). The CDR3 is made up of 13 amino acids. Trimming cost V 2 bases and J 4 bases, with 8 bases left between them. The CDR3 DNA follows: TGTGCCAGCAGTTACGGAGGGCCCTATGGCTACACCTTC. Amino acids: CASSYGGPYGYTF.

The rearrangement links TRBV2 to TRBJ1-5, with TRBD1 as a possible D gene (5 bases). The CDR3 spans 14 residues. Germline V gene lookup returns CDR1 SNHLY and CDR2 FYNNEI. The V and J ends lost 7 bases and 3 bases respectively, with 13 bases between them. The CDR3 sequence is CASNNRDFNQPQHF. The CDR3, as DNA: TGTGCCAGCAACAACCGGGACTTCAATCAGCCCCAGCATTTT.

In its sample, this clone was seen once. The chain couples TRBV27 to TRBJ2-5, with 10 nucleotides matching TRBD2. Germline values: CDR1 MNHEY, CDR2 SMNVEV (reference sequence). This CDR3 comprises 15 residues. With V trimmed by 5 bases and J by 2 bases, 5 bases remained unmatched. The CDR3 DNA is TGTGCCAGCAGTCTATGGACTAGCGGACAAGAGACCCAGTACTTC. This codes for CASSLWTSGQETQYF.

The V gene is TRBV18, the J gene TRBJ2-7, with D maybe TRBD2 (5 bases). The CDR3 sequence is 14 residues long. Deletions cut 5 bases from V and 5 bases from J, with 16 bases between. The germline V gene has CDR1 KGHSH and CDR2 LQKENI. DNA of the CDR3: TGTGCCAGCTCATTCAGTGAGGGATCCCACGAGCAGTACTTC. Translation gives CASSFSEGSHEQYF.

The rearrangement links TRBV7-9 to TRBJ2-7; D unclear. V was shortened by 4 bases and J by 3 bases, with 10 bases between the two germline ends. Germline V CDR1 and CDR2: SEHNR, FQNEAQ (reference sequence). The CDR3 sequence is 13 residues long. CDR3: CASSYPPGYEQYF. The DNA for the CDR3 is TGTGCCAGCAGCTACCCTCCGGGCTACGAGCAGTACTTC.

V usage is TRBV2 and J usage is TRBJ2-3; D gene uncertain. V was clipped by 5 bases and J by 0 bases, with 9 bases between them. This CDR3 has 14 residues. Germline V lookup: CDR1 SNHLY, CDR2 FYNNEI. The CDR3 protein is CASSRAESTDTQYF. CDR3 in DNA: TGTGCCAGCAGTCGAGCCGAGAGCACAGATACGCAGTATTTT.

The chain recombines TRBV4-1 with TRBJ2-5; 11 bases agree with TRBD2. Looked up from germline, CDR1 is MGHRA and CDR2 is YSYEKL. Trimming cost V 4 bases and J 6 bases; bases outside gene matches: 7. The CDR3 spans 15 residues. In nucleotides, the CDR3 is TGCGCCAGCAGCCTAGGGACTAGCGGCATAAAGACCCAGTACTTC. Translated: CASSLGTSGIKTQYF.

This chain connects TRBV11-3 to TRBJ2-5; 10 bases map to TRBD2. The CDR3 runs to 17 residues. After removal of 5 bases from V and 5 bases from J, the junction contained 14 bases not matched to a gene. CDR1 is SGHNT and CDR2 is YENEEA in the germline V gene. Here the CDR3 DNA reads TGTGCCAGCAGCACCCTTACTAGCGGGACACCTCGGGAGACCCAGTACTTC. This gives the protein CASSTLTSGTPRETQYF.

The J gene is TRBJ1-2, the V gene TRBV4-1; maybe TRBD1 (6 bases). The CDR3 is made up of 16 amino acids. Trimming left V 0 bases short and J 6 bases short, with 17 bases between. Germline V gene sequence: CDR1 MGHRA, CDR2 YSYEKL. The CDR3, as DNA: TGCGCCAGCAGCCAAGATTCCGACAGGCCCATCAATGGCTACACCTTC. The encoded protein is CASSQDSDRPINGYTF.

V gene TRBV5-1 combines with J gene TRBJ2-1, with 9 bases matching TRBD2. Per germline, CDR1 SGHRS and CDR2 YFSETQ. The CDR3 spans 20 residues. The trim removed 4 bases at V and 0 bases at J, leaving 17 bases unmatched. The chain's CDR3 is CASSRWGGLAGMSSYNEQFF. Here the CDR3 DNA reads TGCGCCAGCAGCCGTTGGGGCGGCCTAGCGGGAATGAGCTCCTACAATGAGCAGTTCTTC.

The chain recombines TRBV5-1 with TRBJ2-3, with 13 bases matching TRBD2. This CDR3 contains 16 residues. V gave up 1 base and J gave up 1 base; unmatched junction bases: 0. Germline CDR1 is SGHRS and CDR2 is YFSETQ. The CDR3 DNA sequence: TGCGCCAGCAGCTTGACTAGCGGGAGGGGCACAGATACGCAGTATTTT. Its translation: CASSLTSGRGTDTQYF.

This clone was detected only a few times. The genes are TRBV5-6 and TRBJ1-2; possible D gene TRBD1, 6 bases. The CDR3 consists of 14 residues. Trimming cost V 4 bases and J 2 bases, with 12 bases left between them. Germline CDR1 and CDR2: SGHDT and YYEEEE. CDR3 region: CASSTGQNNYGYTF. CDR3 nucleotide sequence: TGTGCCAGCAGCACAGGACAGAACAACTATGGCTACACCTTC.

The chain is built from TRBV18 and TRBJ2-4; D possibly corresponds to TRBD1 (5 bases). Looked up from germline, CDR1 is KGHSH and CDR2 is LQKENI. CDR3 length: 17 amino acids. Trimming shortened V by 0 bases and J by 2 bases, and 14 bases separated the two germline ends. The CDR3 loop reads CASSPPEQKGPKNIQYF. The CDR3 coding sequence is TGTGCCAGCTCACCACCGGAACAGAAGGGGCCCAAAAACATTCAGTACTTC.

This rearrangement joins TRBV4-1 to TRBJ2-5; 7 positions match TRBD1. J was trimmed by 1 base and V by 0 bases; bases with no gene match: 17. This CDR3 has 20 amino acids. Germline V gene sequence: CDR1 MGHRA, CDR2 YSYEKL. CDR3 sequence reads: CASSQDDRVTEELTQETQYF. The CDR3 DNA is TGCGCCAGCAGCCAAGACGACAGGGTAACCGAAGAACTAACCCAAGAGACCCAGTACTTC.

The chain links TRBV18 to TRBJ1-1; D is possibly TRBD1 (5 bases). Per germline, CDR1 KGHSH and CDR2 LQKENI. The CDR3 runs 15 residues. The ends were cut back, 1 base at V and 1 base at J, with 10 bases in the middle. The CDR3, as DNA: TGTGCCAGCTCACCACTAGACACAGGGAACACTGAAGCTTTCTTT. It codes for CASSPLDTGNTEAFF.

The chain uses TRBV12-5 and TRBJ1-2; perhaps TRBD1 as D (5 bases). V was trimmed by 2 bases and J by 4 bases, leaving 17 bases between them. This CDR3 has 16 amino acids. CDR1 is LGHNT and CDR2 is FRNRAP in the germline V gene. The DNA of the CDR3 is TGTGCTAGTGGTTTGTACCGGGTAACAGGAATCTATGGCTACACCTTC. Translation: CASGLYRVTGIYGYTF.